The entry below describes one T cell receptor (beta chain). One end of the junction is discordant with germline, which a read error may explain. These data belong to a study of T cells in localized non-small cell lung cancer. Germline V gene data show CDR1 as LNHNV and CDR2 as YYDKDF (reference sequence). CDR3 length: 12 residues. Here immunoSEQ multiplex PCR was the method, and the copy in TCRdb shows in-frame clones only, minus some. The data show approximately 14,000 clones, with about 80% seen just once and roughly 4% held by the top ten. The receptor was isolated from a female donor aged 60 or older with stage I squamous cell lung carcinoma. The V call is TRBV15, the J call TRBJ1-2; TRBD1 agrees at 7 bases. The material sequenced was peripheral blood, taken before any cancer treatment. CDR3 amino acids: CATSNSGQPTAF. The CDR3 DNA is TGTGCCACCAGCAATTCGGGACAGCCGACAGCCTTC.